The 31 T cell receptor beta chains below come from one sample, sequenced in a study of Ad26.COV2.S vaccination and SARS-CoV-2 variants. Regarding treatment: about 20 received Ad26.COV2.S at low or high dose, single or two shots; roughly 5 received placebo; per-sample allocation not given. Sampling was performed 63 days after the first vaccine or placebo injection. Sequencing was performed with immunoSEQ multiplex PCR; in TCRdb, only in-frame clones are kept and a portion is missing. The table lists a few hundred thousand clones, about 93% of them singletons. This specimen was peripheral blood, taken in a trial of Ad26.COV2.S vaccine versus placebo. Every receptor here comes from a person between 18 and 65 years old who received the Ad26.COV2.S COVID-19 vaccine or a placebo.

This rearrangement joins TRBV7-8 to TRBJ2-1; D possibly uses TRBD1 or TRBD2 (6 bases each). Between the trimmed V and J ends, which lost 2 bases and 9 bases, there was a span of 17 bases. The V gene's germline CDR1 is SGHVS and CDR2 FQNEAQ. CDR3 length: 15 amino acids. In DNA form, the CDR3 reads TGTGCCAGCAGCTTACGGGACTCGGCAGGGGTTGAGCAGTTCTTC. This codes for CASSLRDSAGVEQFF.

The chain links TRBV7-3 to TRBJ1-1; 8 bases are shared with TRBD1. This CDR3 has 13 residues. V dropped 3 bases and J dropped 5; count of bases not matched to a gene: 2. The germline CDR1 and CDR2 sequences are SGHTA and FQGTGA. CDR3 nucleotides: TGTGCCAGCAGCTTCGGACAGGGAACTGAAGCTTTCTTT. It encodes CASSFGQGTEAFF. Variable domain in full (rest from reference TRBV7-3 and TRBJ1-1): GAGVSQTPSNKVTEKGKYVELRCDPISGHTALYWYRQSLGQGPEFLIYFQGTGAADDSGLPNDRFFAVRPEGSVSTLKIQRTERGDSAVYLCASSFGQGTEAFFGQGTRLTVV.

Concerning this clone itself: The same CDR3 arises from other DNA sequences in this sample as well. The chain uses TRBV7-3 and TRBJ2-5; TRBD1 aligns across 8 bases. CDR1 and CDR2 (germline): SGHTA, FQGTGA. The length of the CDR3 is 13 residues. V was clipped by 5 bases and J by 3 bases; unmatched bases: 2. CDR3 amino acids: CASSLDREETQYF. The CDR3 DNA reads as TGTGCCAGCAGCCTGGACAGGGAAGAGACCCAGTACTTC.

This chain connects TRBV6-5 to TRBJ2-2, with a possible D match to TRBD1 (5 bases). The CDR3 totals 15 residues. CDR1 and CDR2 (germline): MNHEY, SVGAGI. V lost 6 bases to trimming and J lost 8 bases, with 19 bases between them. CDR3 DNA sequence: TGTGCCAGCAGCGGCCCAGGGATCTTGCAGGGGGAGCTGTTTTTT. Encoded protein: CASSGPGILQGELFF.

The rearrangement joins TRBV9 to TRBJ2-2; 11 bases match TRBD2. The CDR3 runs to 16 residues. Germline CDR1 and CDR2: SGDLS and YYNGEE. Trimming cost V 0 bases and J 4 bases; bases outside gene matches: 2. This CDR3 is CASSVATSGSTGELFF. The CDR3 bases are TGTGCCAGCAGCGTAGCTACTAGCGGGAGCACCGGGGAGCTGTTTTTT.

J is TRBJ2-5 and V is TRBV27; D tentatively reads TRBD1 or TRBD2 (5 bases each). Per germline, CDR1 MNHEY and CDR2 SMNVEV (reference sequence). The CDR3 covers 14 residues. V was clipped by 5 bases and J by 6 bases, with 16 bases between them. The DNA for the CDR3 is TGTGCCAGCAGTATCCGGGACGGGCGACAGACCCAGTACTTC. Translated: CASSIRDGRQTQYF.

The sample holds a few counts of this clone. This sequence joins TRBV7-8 and TRBJ2-2; D might be TRBD1 (6 bases). V shed 4 bases and J shed 5 bases, with 14 bases lying between them. CDR1 is SGHVS, CDR2 FQNEAQ, per germline. The CDR3 totals 15 residues. CDR3 amino acids: CASSSSGTPTGELFF. The CDR3 coding sequence is TGTGCCAGCAGCTCCTCCGGGACACCAACCGGGGAGCTGTTTTTT.

The chain carries TRBV4-3 and TRBJ1-4; D remains unclear. CDR3 length: 14 residues. The germline V gene has CDR1 LGHNA and CDR2 YSLEER. V was clipped by 0 bases and J by 7 bases, with 9 bases between them. This chain's CDR3 is CASSQDGPSEKLFF. DNA of the CDR3: TGCGCCAGCAGCCAAGATGGGCCGAGTGAAAAACTGTTTTTT.

The genes are TRBV7-6 and TRBJ1-1; D gene unclear. V was clipped by 2 bases and J by 2 bases, with 9 bases between them. CDR3 length equals 14 residues. From germline, CDR1 is SGHVS and CDR2 FNYEAQ. CDR3 sequence reads: CASSLNHGNTEAFF. CDR3 bases: TGTGCCAGCAGCTTAAACCACGGCAACACTGAAGCTTTCTTT.

This clone has a single count. CDR3 in DNA: TGCGCCAGCAGCTCCGCGGGTGGGGCGGGAGGAGACACAGATACGCAGTATTTT. Translated: CASSSAGGAGGDTDTQYF. This chain joins TRBV5-1 and TRBJ2-3; 8 positions agree with TRBD2. Germline assignment: CDR1 SGHRS and CDR2 YFSETQ. This CDR3 spans 18 amino acids. J gave up 2 bases and V 3 bases, and 14 bases lay outside the gene matches.

The chain uses TRBV6-5 and TRBJ1-5; 7 bases match TRBD1. Germline V lookup: CDR1 MNHEY, CDR2 SVGAGI. The CDR3 consists of 15 residues. V gave up 4 bases and J gave up 2 bases; unmatched junction bases: 5. The DNA of the CDR3 is TGTGCCAGCAGTTTCCGACAGGGTGGCAATCAGCCCCAGCATTTT. Translation gives CASSFRQGGNQPQHF.

This rearrangement joins TRBV12-3 or TRBV12-4 to TRBJ1-3; D is perhaps TRBD1 (6 bases). This CDR3 is built from 13 residues. The V end was cut by 3 bases, the J end by 6 bases, with 9 bases between. The CDR3 region is CASSFGQTNTIYF. Written as DNA, the CDR3 is TGTGCCAGCAGTTTTGGACAGACAAACACCATATATTTT.

The chain recombines TRBV30 with TRBJ2-2, with 9 bases matching TRBD2. Germline assignment: CDR1 GTSNPN and CDR2 SVGIG (reference sequence). J was trimmed by 6 bases and V by 5 bases; bases with no gene match: 10. The CDR3 sequence is 15 residues long. The CDR3 DNA is TGTGCCTGGGATGGCGGGAGCGGGAGGCCCGGGGAGCTGTTTTTT. Amino acid sequence: CAWDGGSGRPGELFF. Full variable domain (outside the CDR3, taken from reference TRBV30 and TRBJ2-2): SQTIHQWPATLVQPVGSPLSLECTVEGTSNPNLYWYRQAAGRGLQLLFYSVGIGQISSEVPQNLSASRPQDRQFILSSKKLLLSDSGFYLCAWDGGSGRPGELFFGEGSRLTVL.

This clone was seen more than once but under ten times. V and J are TRBV2 and TRBJ2-7, with 7 bases identical to TRBD1. Germline values: CDR1 SNHLY, CDR2 FYNNEI. Trimming removed 6 bases from V and 3 bases from J; junction bases left unmatched: 5. The CDR3 sequence is 13 residues long. As DNA, the CDR3 is TGTGCCAGCAGCCGGGACAGATTCTACGAGCAGTACTTC. Translation gives CASSRDRFYEQYF.

This rearrangement joins TRBV7-3 to TRBJ2-5; D is perhaps TRBD1 (6 bases). This CDR3 spans 16 amino acids. V lost 0 bases and J lost 4, with 15 bases in between. CDR1 SGHTA and CDR2 FQGTGA come from the germline V gene. The CDR3 region has the DNA TGTGCCAGCAGCTTAACGGGGGCCAGAGAGGGAGAGACCCAGTACTTC. Its translation: CASSLTGAREGETQYF.

This chain uses TRBV5-1 with TRBJ1-4; D gene unclear. Between the trimmed V and J ends, which lost 0 bases and 7 bases, there was a span of 22 bases. CDR1 and CDR2 from the germline V gene are SGHRS and YFSETQ. The CDR3 contains 18 residues. CDR3 loop: CASSLALVTPDGGEKLFF. In DNA form, the CDR3 reads TGCGCCAGCAGCTTGGCCTTGGTAACTCCGGACGGCGGTGAAAAACTGTTTTTT.

The CDR3 nucleotides read TGCGCCAGCAGCCAATTTAATAGCCTCGGTGAGCAGTACTTC. As protein: CASSQFNSLGEQYF. The genes are TRBV4-3 and TRBJ2-7; D not resolved. The V end was cut by 2 bases, the J end by 7 bases, with 15 bases between. This CDR3 is built from 14 residues. CDR1 LGHNA and CDR2 YSLEER come from the germline V gene.

DNA for the CDR3: TGCAGCGCCGTATTAAGGACTAGCGGGGTCAGCTCCTACAATGAGCAGTTCTTC. Amino acid sequence: CSAVLRTSGVSSYNEQFF. The genes are TRBV29-1 and TRBJ2-1, with 12 bases lining up with TRBD2. The CDR3 is 18 residues long. V trimming: 7 bases; J trimming: 0 bases; junction bases outside the gene matches: 13. Germline CDR1 reads SQVTM; CDR2 reads ANQGSEA.

J is TRBJ2-1 and V is TRBV4-1, with TRBD2 matching 9 bases. With 6 bases clipped from V and 7 bases from J, the junction kept 10 bases outside the gene matches. There are 15 residues in the CDR3. Germline values: CDR1 MGHRA, CDR2 YSYEKL. This chain's CDR3 is CASRQPGLAVNEQFF. CDR3 in DNA: TGCGCCAGCAGACAGCCGGGACTAGCAGTTAATGAGCAGTTCTTC.

This clone is a singleton in its sample. The chain is built from TRBV6-5 and TRBJ1-2; a weak D match, TRBD1 (5 bases). Deletions cut 4 bases from V and 7 bases from J, with 16 bases between. Germline CDR1 is MNHEY and CDR2 is SVGAGI. The CDR3 has 14 amino acids. The CDR3 bases are TGTGCCAGCAGTTTAGGGGCAGGGAGTCGTGGCTACACCTTC. Its translation: CASSLGAGSRGYTF.

The chain carries TRBV7-9 and TRBJ1-1, with unresolved D. CDR3 length equals 15 residues. In germline, CDR1 is SEHNR, CDR2 FQNEAQ (reference sequence). Deletions cut 5 bases from V and 2 bases from J, with 15 bases between. The CDR3 spells CASSATQVGNTEAFF. In DNA form, the CDR3 reads TGTGCCAGCAGCGCTACTCAGGTAGGCAACACTGAAGCTTTCTTT.

The chain uses TRBV9 and TRBJ2-7; D is perhaps TRBD1 or TRBD2 (5 bases each). CDR1 SGDLS and CDR2 YYNGEE come from the germline V gene. This CDR3 region has 14 residues. V was trimmed by 0 bases and J by 1 base, leaving 8 bases between them. Written as DNA, the CDR3 is TGTGCCAGCAGCGTAGGGGACCCGTCCTACGAGCAGTACTTC. Amino acid sequence: CASSVGDPSYEQYF.

The chain recombines TRBV28 with TRBJ1-2; maybe TRBD1 (5 bases). This CDR3 is built from 12 residues. The V gene's germline CDR1 is MDHEN and CDR2 SYDVKM. V dropped 5 bases and J dropped 5 bases, with 9 bases sitting between them. CDR3 in DNA: TGTGCCAGCAGTGAGGACAAATATGGCTACACCTTC. It is translated as CASSEDKYGYTF.

The CDR3 loop reads CASSLRGSGGTGELFF. The CDR3 DNA reads as TGTGCCAGCAGCTTAAGGGGTAGCGGGGGGACCGGGGAGCTGTTTTTT. The chain combines TRBV7-6 with TRBJ2-2; 10 bases are a match to TRBD2. CDR1 and CDR2 from the germline V gene are SGHVS and FNYEAQ. V lost 2 bases, J lost 5 bases, and 5 bases stayed unmatched. This CDR3 spans 16 amino acids.

The chain recombines TRBV14 with TRBJ2-1; no firm D call. Germline-derived CDR1 and CDR2 are SGHDN and FVKESK. The ends were cut back, 3 bases at V and 6 bases at J, with 12 bases in the middle. The CDR3 is 14 residues long. The CDR3 nucleotides read TGTGCCAGCAGCCATATAGGACCCGTCAATGAGCAGTTCTTC. This sequence encodes CASSHIGPVNEQFF.

V and J are TRBV5-6 and TRBJ2-2; 14 bases are shared with TRBD2. This CDR3 has 17 residues. V was pared by 3 bases and J by 7 bases, with 8 bases of the junction left unmatched. Germline CDR1 reads SGHDT; CDR2 reads YYEEEE. In nucleotides, the CDR3 is TGTGCCAGCAGCTCCGGGACTAGCGGGAGAGTACACGGGGAGCTGTTTTTT. This sequence encodes CASSSGTSGRVHGELFF.

The CDR3 loop is CASSQDGRVGNTGELFF. The CDR3 DNA sequence: TGCGCCAGCAGCCAAGATGGAAGGGTCGGGAACACCGGGGAGCTGTTTTTT. V and J are TRBV4-3 and TRBJ2-2; D remains ambiguous. The CDR3 sequence is 17 residues long. The germline V gene has CDR1 LGHNA and CDR2 YSLEER. V gave up 0 bases and J gave up 1 base, with 12 bases separating them.

This clone showed up just once. The rearrangement links TRBV14 to TRBJ2-4, with D tentatively TRBD1 (5 bases). CDR3 length: 14 residues. Germline V gene data show CDR1 as SGHDN and CDR2 as FVKESK. Trimming pared 3 bases from V and 3 bases from J, leaving 9 bases between. CDR3 sequence: CASSQEQDKNIQYF. The CDR3 nucleotides read TGTGCCAGCAGCCAGGAACAGGACAAAAACATTCAGTACTTC.

The gene calls are TRBV30 and TRBJ2-7, with D possibly TRBD1 on 5 matching bases. The CDR3 contains 14 residues. V dropped 0 bases and J dropped 0 bases, with 9 bases sitting between them. CDR1 and CDR2 from the germline V gene are GTSNPN and SVGIG (reference sequence). CDR3 nucleotide sequence: TGTGCCTGGAGTGTAGGGGAAGTCTCCTACGAGCAGTACTTC. Its translation is CAWSVGEVSYEQYF.

In DNA, the CDR3 is TGTGCCACCGAAGGGACTAGCGGGACGTCAGATACGCAGTATTTT. Its protein product is CATEGTSGTSDTQYF. V usage is TRBV10-3 and J usage is TRBJ2-3; 13 positions match TRBD2. Germline assignment: CDR1 ENHRY and CDR2 SYGVKD. The V segment lost 10 bases and the J segment 4 bases; nucleotides outside the gene matches: 8. This CDR3 region has 15 residues.

The rearrangement uses TRBV10-3 and TRBJ1-1, with D hard to call. Germline V lookup: CDR1 ENHRY, CDR2 SYGVKD. V was cut by 0 bases and J by 1 base, with 6 bases left in between. The CDR3 spans 14 residues. CDR3 amino acids: CAISESSRNTEAFF. The CDR3 DNA follows: TGTGCCATCAGTGAGTCGTCTAGGAACACTGAAGCTTTCTTT.